The 22 T cell receptor beta chains below all came from one sample that was sequenced in a study of blood T cell repertoires in COVID-19. Only in-frame clones appear in the TCRdb table, and some are missing; sequencing was by immunoSEQ multiplex PCR. The repertoire holds a few hundred thousand clones, with 89% as singletons. Sequenced input: peripheral blood. Receptor source: a middle-aged woman who had recovered from COVID-19.

The chain uses TRBV3-1 (or the pseudogene TRBV3-2) and TRBJ1-1; D uncertain. This CDR3 is 13 amino acids long. V shed 5 bases and J shed 5 bases, with 12 bases lying between them. Germline V gene sequence: CDR1 LGHDT, CDR2 YNNKEL (reference sequence). This CDR3 is CASSGQAYTEAFF. For the CDR3, the DNA is TGTGCCAGCAGCGGGCAGGCATATACTGAAGCTTTCTTT.

The table lists this clone with a count of one. This rearrangement joins TRBV5-1 to TRBJ2-3, with a tentative D call TRBD1 (6 bases). This CDR3 has 18 residues. Germline V gene lookup returns CDR1 SGHRS and CDR2 YFSETQ. The V and J ends lost 3 bases and 2 bases respectively, with 22 bases between them. CDR3 nucleotide sequence: TGCGCCAGCAGCTCGCTCACACCAGGGACACCTCCCACAGATACGCAGTATTTT. Translating it yields CASSSLTPGTPPTDTQYF.

V is TRBV6-5 and J is TRBJ2-1; TRBD1 might be the D (7 bases). The CDR3 sequence is 13 residues long. Germline lookup yields CDR1 MNHEY and CDR2 SVGAGI. CDR3 residues: CAGGTDFYNEQFF. The CDR3 DNA sequence: TGTGCTGGCGGGACAGATTTTTACAATGAGCAGTTCTTC.

V and J are TRBV2 and TRBJ2-7; 7 positions agree with TRBD2. After removal of 6 bases from V and 2 bases from J, the junction contained 7 bases not matched to a gene. Per the germline V gene, CDR1 is SNHLY and CDR2 is FYNNEI. The CDR3 covers 14 residues. The CDR3 nucleotides are TGTGCCAGCAGAGGACTAGATGGCCCCTACGAGCAGTACTTC. Protein product: CASRGLDGPYEQYF.

The genes are TRBV7-2 and TRBJ2-7; D possibly corresponds to TRBD1 (5 bases). The CDR3 runs to 16 residues. Between the trimmed V and J ends, which lost 1 base and 2 bases, there was a span of 15 bases. The germline gives CDR1 SGHTA, CDR2 FQGNSA. In nucleotides, the CDR3 is TGTGCCAGCAGCTTAGAGTTGTCACAGGTTCCCTACGAGCAGTACTTC. Translated: CASSLELSQVPYEQYF.

The rearrangement links TRBV2 to TRBJ2-3, with 10 bases lining up with TRBD1. The CDR3 spans 15 residues. The ends lost 6 bases at V and 1 base at J; junction bases unmatched: 4. Germline V lookup: CDR1 SNHLY, CDR2 FYNNEI. CDR3 region: CASSTGQGRTDTQYF. The CDR3, as DNA: TGTGCCAGCAGCACGGGACAGGGGCGCACAGATACGCAGTATTTT.

CDR3 residues: CASSQDQGGSYNEQFF. The DNA for the CDR3 is TGTGCCAGCAGCCAAGATCAGGGAGGCTCCTACAATGAGCAGTTCTTC. The chain is built from TRBV4-2 and TRBJ2-1; a weak D match, TRBD2 (6 bases). Germline V gene sequence: CDR1 LGHNA, CDR2 YNFKEQ. The CDR3 loop spans 16 amino acids. Trimming took 0 bases from V and 0 from J, leaving 9 bases between them.

The rearrangement joins TRBV19 to TRBJ2-2, with D possibly being TRBD1 (6 bases). The V gene lost 4 bases and the J gene lost 1 base, with 10 bases spanning the gap. From germline, CDR1 is LNHDA and CDR2 SQIVND (reference sequence). The CDR3 is 15 amino acids. In nucleotides, the CDR3 is TGTGCCAGTAGTAAGGGGGAGTTGAACACCGGGGAGCTGTTTTTT. Translated: CASSKGELNTGELFF. Together with reference TRBV19 and TRBJ2-2, the CDR3 gives the full variable domain: DGGITQSPKYLFRKEGQNVTLSCEQNLNHDAMYWYRQDPGQGLRLIYYSQIVNDFQKGDIAEGYSVSREKKESFPLTVTSAQKNPTAFYLCASSKGELNTGELFFGEGSRLTVL.

This clone was observed a single time. The V call is TRBV19, the J call TRBJ1-4; 7 nucleotides align to TRBD1. This CDR3 is built from 15 residues. Unmatched junction bases numbered 4, after V lost 6 bases and J lost 0 bases. The V gene's germline CDR1 is LNHDA and CDR2 SQIVND (reference sequence). Written as DNA, the CDR3 is TGTGCCAGTAGAGGGGGACAGTCAACTAATGAAAAACTGTTTTTT. It encodes CASRGGQSTNEKLFF.

The chain carries TRBV5-5 and TRBJ1-2; 9 bases fit TRBD1. J lost 8 bases, V lost 5 bases, and 7 bases had no gene match. Germline V gene sequence: CDR1 SGHKS, CDR2 YYEKEE (reference sequence). This CDR3 has 13 residues. The CDR3 sequence: CASSSQGAGGYTF. The CDR3 coding sequence is TGTGCCAGCAGTTCACAGGGGGCGGGCGGCTACACCTTC.

This rearrangement joins TRBV7-9 to TRBJ1-4, with 9 bases lining up with TRBD1. Unmatched junction bases numbered 5, after V lost 1 base and J lost 8 bases. Germline loops: CDR1 SEHNR, CDR2 FQNEAQ (reference sequence). This CDR3 is 15 amino acids long. The CDR3 spells CASSLGTGDREKLFF. CDR3 nucleotide sequence: TGTGCCAGCAGCTTAGGGACAGGGGATCGCGAAAAACTGTTTTTT.

The chain employs TRBV5-4 and TRBJ1-1; D is possibly TRBD1 (5 bases). The length of the CDR3 is 16 residues. The germline V gene has CDR1 SGHNT and CDR2 YYREEE (reference sequence). Trimming pared 0 bases from V and 2 bases from J, leaving 14 bases between. CDR3 in amino acids: CASSLASVRGNTEAFF. For the CDR3, the DNA is TGTGCCAGCAGCTTGGCCTCCGTAAGGGGAAACACTGAAGCTTTCTTT.

The chain combines TRBV15 with TRBJ1-1; weak D call: TRBD1 (5 bases). CDR1 and CDR2 from the germline V gene are LNHNV and YYDKDF (reference sequence). The CDR3 is 13 residues long. V lost 8 bases and J lost 3, with 13 bases in between. The CDR3 protein is CATGVRGDTEAFF. The CDR3 coding sequence is TGTGCCACCGGGGTGCGGGGGGACACTGAAGCTTTCTTT.

This sequence joins TRBV6-6 and TRBJ2-1; 14 bases are shared with TRBD2. CDR3 length: 16 amino acids. In germline, CDR1 is MNHNY, CDR2 SVGAGI (reference sequence). The V and J ends lost 5 bases and 8 bases, in that order; junction bases with no gene match: 8. The CDR3 protein is CASSPPGLAGAYEQFF. In DNA, the CDR3 is TGTGCCAGCAGTCCACCGGGACTAGCGGGAGCTTATGAGCAGTTCTTC.

The rearrangement uses TRBV19 and TRBJ2-7, with D perhaps TRBD2 (5 bases). CDR3 length equals 16 residues. Looked up from germline, CDR1 is LNHDA and CDR2 is SQIVND (reference sequence). V was pared by 3 bases and J by 0 bases, with 15 bases between. The CDR3 bases are TGTGCCAGTAGTATCGCGGGCCAGCGAAACTCCTACGAGCAGTACTTC. This codes for CASSIAGQRNSYEQYF.

This chain uses TRBV10-3 with TRBJ2-7, with 14 bases aligning to TRBD2. V was clipped by 6 bases and J by 2 bases; unmatched bases: 6. The CDR3 sequence is 16 residues long. Germline V CDR1 and CDR2: ENHRY, SYGVKD. The CDR3 region has the DNA TGTGCCATCAGGGGGACTAGCGGGAGTTTCCCCTACGAGCAGTACTTC. It yields the protein CAIRGTSGSFPYEQYF.

CDR3 region: CATTRVRTGELFF. The CDR3 bases are TGTGCCACCACACGGGTTCGGACCGGGGAGCTGTTTTTT. The V call is TRBV19, the J call TRBJ2-2, with unresolved D. Germline V gene lookup returns CDR1 LNHDA and CDR2 SQIVND (reference sequence). This CDR3 has 13 amino acids. The germline V and J ends were trimmed by 10 bases and 5 bases, with 14 bases remaining between them.

The chain's CDR3 is CASSPRQYQETQYF. The CDR3 nucleotides are TGTGCCAGCAGCCCCCGACAGTACCAAGAGACCCAGTACTTC. V and J are TRBV6-6 and TRBJ2-5; D is perhaps TRBD1 (5 bases). The CDR3 totals 14 residues. Trimming stripped 6 bases from V and 0 bases from J, with 11 bases between. The germline V gene encodes CDR1 MNHNY and CDR2 SVGAGI (reference sequence).

The chain employs TRBV30 and TRBJ2-7; the match to TRBD1 covers 9 bases. CDR1 and CDR2 from the germline V gene are GTSNPN and SVGIG (reference sequence). The V gene end was trimmed by 5 bases and the J gene end by 3 bases; junction bases not matched to a gene: 8. This CDR3 contains 14 residues. Written as DNA, the CDR3 is TGTGCCTGGGAGACCGGGACAGGGAGCTACGAGCAGTACTTC. Translated, it gives CAWETGTGSYEQYF.

The chain joins TRBV19 to TRBJ1-3; the D is unclear. Germline lookup yields CDR1 LNHDA and CDR2 SQIVND (reference sequence). The length of the CDR3 is 14 residues. V was cut by 4 bases and J by 2 bases, with 9 bases left in between. The CDR3 here is CASSKGGAGNTIYF. The CDR3 DNA follows: TGTGCCAGTAGTAAGGGAGGAGCTGGAAACACCATATATTTT.

The rearrangement uses TRBV5-1 and TRBJ1-1; TRBD1 matches at 7 bases. Germline V CDR1 and CDR2: SGHRS, YFSETQ. The V segment lost 0 bases and the J segment 3 bases; nucleotides outside the gene matches: 2. The CDR3 length is 14 residues. This CDR3 is CASSLDRGDTEAFF. In nucleotides, the CDR3 is TGCGCCAGCAGCTTGGACAGGGGAGACACTGAAGCTTTCTTT.

The genes are TRBV5-1 and TRBJ2-6; D remains ambiguous. Germline loops: CDR1 SGHRS, CDR2 YFSETQ. This CDR3 is built from 15 residues. V lost 2 bases, J lost 1 base, and 7 bases lay in between. The CDR3 is CASSFGESGANVLTF. In nucleotides, the CDR3 is TGCGCCAGCAGCTTCGGAGAATCTGGGGCCAACGTCCTGACTTTC.